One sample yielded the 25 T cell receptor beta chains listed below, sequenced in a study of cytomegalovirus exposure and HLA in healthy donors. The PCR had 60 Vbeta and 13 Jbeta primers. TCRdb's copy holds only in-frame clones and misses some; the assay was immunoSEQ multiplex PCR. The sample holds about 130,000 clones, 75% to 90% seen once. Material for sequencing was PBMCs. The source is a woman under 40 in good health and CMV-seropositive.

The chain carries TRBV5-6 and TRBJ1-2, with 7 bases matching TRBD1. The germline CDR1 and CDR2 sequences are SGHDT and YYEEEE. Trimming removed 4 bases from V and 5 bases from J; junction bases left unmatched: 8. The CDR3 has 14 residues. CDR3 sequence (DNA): TGTGCCAGCAGCCTCAGGGACAGCGCGTATGGCTACACCTTC. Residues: CASSLRDSAYGYTF. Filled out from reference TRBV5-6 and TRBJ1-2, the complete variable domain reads DAGVTQSPTHLIKTRGQQVTLRCSPKSGHDTVSWYQQALGQGPQFIFQYYEEEERQRGNFPDRFSGHQFPNYSSELNVNALLLGDSALYLCASSLRDSAYGYTFGSGTRLTVV.

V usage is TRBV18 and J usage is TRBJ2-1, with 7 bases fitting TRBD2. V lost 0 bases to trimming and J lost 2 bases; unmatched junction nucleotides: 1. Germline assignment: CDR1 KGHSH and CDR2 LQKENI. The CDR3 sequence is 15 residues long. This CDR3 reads CASSPPGGAYNEQFF. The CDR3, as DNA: TGTGCCAGCTCACCACCGGGGGGGGCCTACAATGAGCAGTTCTTC.

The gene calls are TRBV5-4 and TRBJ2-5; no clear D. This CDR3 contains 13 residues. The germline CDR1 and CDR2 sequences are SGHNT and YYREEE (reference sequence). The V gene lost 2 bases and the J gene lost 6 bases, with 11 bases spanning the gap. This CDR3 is CASSFENIKTQYF. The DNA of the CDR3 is TGTGCCAGCAGCTTCGAGAATATAAAGACCCAGTACTTC.

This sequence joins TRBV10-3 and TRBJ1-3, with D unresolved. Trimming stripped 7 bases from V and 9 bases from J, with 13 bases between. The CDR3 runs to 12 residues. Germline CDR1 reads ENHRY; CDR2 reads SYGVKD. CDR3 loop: CAINPGEGTIYF. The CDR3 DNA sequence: TGTGCCATCAACCCCGGGGAGGGCACCATATATTTT.

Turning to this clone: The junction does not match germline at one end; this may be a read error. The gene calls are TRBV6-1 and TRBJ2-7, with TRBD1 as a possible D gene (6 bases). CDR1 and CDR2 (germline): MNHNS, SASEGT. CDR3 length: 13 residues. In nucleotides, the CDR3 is TGTGCCGGTTCCAAGGGGACAAGTGGCGAGCAGCACTTC. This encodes CAGSKGTSGEQHF.

The CDR3 region has the DNA TGTGCCAGCAGCTTAAGTGGGACTAGGAGCTCCTACGAGCAGTACTTC. Translated, it gives CASSLSGTRSSYEQYF. J is TRBJ2-7 and V is TRBV7-9; 8 nucleotides match TRBD2. The CDR3 is 16 amino acids. Losses at the gene ends were 2 bases for V and 0 bases for J; bases not matched to a gene: 6. Germline V CDR1 and CDR2: SEHNR, FQNEAQ (reference sequence). Using reference TRBV7-9 and TRBJ2-7 for the parts outside the CDR3, the full variable domain is DTGVSQNPRHKITKRGQNVTFRCDPISEHNRLYWYRQTLGQGPEFLTYFQNEAQLEKSRLLSDRFSAERPKGSFSTLEIQRTEQGDSAMYLCASSLSGTRSSYEQYFGPGTRLTVT.

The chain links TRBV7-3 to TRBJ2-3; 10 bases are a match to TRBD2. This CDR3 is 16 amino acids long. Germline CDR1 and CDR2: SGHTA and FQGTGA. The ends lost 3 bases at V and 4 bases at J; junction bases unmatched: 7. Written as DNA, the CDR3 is TGTGCCAGCAGCTTCGGGTTAGCGGGAGGTGCAGATACGCAGTATTTT. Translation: CASSFGLAGGADTQYF. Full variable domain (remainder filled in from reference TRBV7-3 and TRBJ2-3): GAGVSQTPSNKVTEKGKYVELRCDPISGHTALYWYRQSLGQGPEFLIYFQGTGAADDSGLPNDRFFAVRPEGSVSTLKIQRTERGDSAVYLCASSFGLAGGADTQYFGPGTRLTVL.

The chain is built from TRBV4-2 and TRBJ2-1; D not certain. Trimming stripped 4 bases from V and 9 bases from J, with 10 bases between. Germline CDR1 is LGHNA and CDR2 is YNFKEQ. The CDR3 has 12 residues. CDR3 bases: TGTGCCAGCAGCCCGCGGAATGGTGAGCAGTTCTTC. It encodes CASSPRNGEQFF.

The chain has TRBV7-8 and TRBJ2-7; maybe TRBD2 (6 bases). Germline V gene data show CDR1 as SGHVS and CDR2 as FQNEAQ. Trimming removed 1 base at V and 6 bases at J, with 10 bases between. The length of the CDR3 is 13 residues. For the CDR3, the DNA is TGTGCCAGCAGCTTAGAGAACGGGGGCGAGCAGTACTTC. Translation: CASSLENGGEQYF.

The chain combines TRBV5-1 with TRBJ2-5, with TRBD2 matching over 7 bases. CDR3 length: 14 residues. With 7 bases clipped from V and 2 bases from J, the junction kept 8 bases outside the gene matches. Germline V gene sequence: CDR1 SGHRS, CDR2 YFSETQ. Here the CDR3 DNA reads TGCGCCAGCGCCGCCGGGACTACACAAGAGACCCAGTACTTC. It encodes CASAAGTTQETQYF.

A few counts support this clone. CDR3 sequence reads: CASSDMGSGTEAFF. DNA of the CDR3: TGTGCCAGCAGTGATATGGGTAGCGGCACTGAAGCTTTCTTT. The chain recombines TRBV25-1 with TRBJ1-1; no definite D call. Trimming removed 3 bases at V and 4 bases at J, with 12 bases between. CDR3 size: 14 residues. From germline, CDR1 is MGHDK and CDR2 SYGVNS.

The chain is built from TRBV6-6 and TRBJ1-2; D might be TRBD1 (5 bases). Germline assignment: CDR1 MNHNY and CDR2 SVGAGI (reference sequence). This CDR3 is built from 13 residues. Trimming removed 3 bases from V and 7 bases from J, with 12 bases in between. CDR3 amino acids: CASSYTEGIGYTF. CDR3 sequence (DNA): TGTGCCAGCAGTTATACGGAGGGGATTGGCTACACCTTC.

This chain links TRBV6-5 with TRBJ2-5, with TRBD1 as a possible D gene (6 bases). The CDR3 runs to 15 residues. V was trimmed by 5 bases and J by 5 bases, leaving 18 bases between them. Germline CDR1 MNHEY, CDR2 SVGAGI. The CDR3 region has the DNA TGTGCCAGCAGTGCCCGGGACATTCTGGGGGAGACCCAGTACTTC. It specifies CASSARDILGETQYF.

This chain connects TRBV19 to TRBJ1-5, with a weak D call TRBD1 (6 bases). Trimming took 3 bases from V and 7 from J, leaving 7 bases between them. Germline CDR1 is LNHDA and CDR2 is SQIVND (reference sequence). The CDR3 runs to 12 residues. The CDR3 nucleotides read TGTGCCAGTAGTATCGGACAGCAGCCCCAGCATTTT. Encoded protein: CASSIGQQPQHF. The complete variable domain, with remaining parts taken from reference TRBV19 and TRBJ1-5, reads DGGITQSPKYLFRKEGQNVTLSCEQNLNHDAMYWYRQDPGQGLRLIYYSQIVNDFQKGDIAEGYSVSREKKESFPLTVTSAQKNPTAFYLCASSIGQQPQHFGDGTRLSIL.

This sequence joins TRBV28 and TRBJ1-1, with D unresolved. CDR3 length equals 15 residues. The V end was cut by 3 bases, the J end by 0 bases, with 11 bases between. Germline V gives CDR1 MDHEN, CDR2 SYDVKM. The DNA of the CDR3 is TGTGCCAGCAGTTTTGTGGCCGTTATGAACACTGAAGCTTTCTTT. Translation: CASSFVAVMNTEAFF.

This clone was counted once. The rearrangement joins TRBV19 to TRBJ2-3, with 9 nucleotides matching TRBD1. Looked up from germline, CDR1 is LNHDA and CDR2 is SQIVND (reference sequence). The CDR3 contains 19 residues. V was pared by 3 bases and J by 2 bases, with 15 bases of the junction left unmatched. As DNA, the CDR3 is TGTGCCAGTAGTATGGAAACAGGGGGCGGCTTCTCCCTCACAGATACGCAGTATTTT. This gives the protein CASSMETGGGFSLTDTQYF. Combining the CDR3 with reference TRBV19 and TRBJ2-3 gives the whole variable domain DGGITQSPKYLFRKEGQNVTLSCEQNLNHDAMYWYRQDPGQGLRLIYYSQIVNDFQKGDIAEGYSVSREKKESFPLTVTSAQKNPTAFYLCASSMETGGGFSLTDTQYFGPGTRLTVL.

As DNA, the CDR3 is TGTGCCAGCAGCTTAGCGGGGATAATTGGGGGCGACCGCTATGGCTACACCTTC. Amino acid sequence: CASSLAGIIGGDRYGYTF. This chain links TRBV7-2 with TRBJ1-2, with a weak D call TRBD1 (6 bases). Germline CDR1 SGHTA, CDR2 FQGNSA. V was pared by 0 bases and J by 4 bases, with 21 bases between. This CDR3 is built from 18 residues.

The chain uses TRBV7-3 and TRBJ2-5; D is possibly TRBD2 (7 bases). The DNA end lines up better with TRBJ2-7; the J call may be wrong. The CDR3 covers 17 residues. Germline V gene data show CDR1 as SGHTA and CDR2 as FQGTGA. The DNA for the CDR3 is TGTGCCAGCAGCTTAAGAGGGGGGGTACCTCCACTCTACGAGCAGTACTTC. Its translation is CASSLRGGVPPLYEQYF.

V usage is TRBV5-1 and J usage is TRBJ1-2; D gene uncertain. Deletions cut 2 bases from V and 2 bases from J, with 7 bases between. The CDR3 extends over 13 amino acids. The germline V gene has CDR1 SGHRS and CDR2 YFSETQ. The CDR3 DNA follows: TGCGCCAGCAGCTTAGACGGGAACTATGGCTACACCTTC. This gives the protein CASSLDGNYGYTF.

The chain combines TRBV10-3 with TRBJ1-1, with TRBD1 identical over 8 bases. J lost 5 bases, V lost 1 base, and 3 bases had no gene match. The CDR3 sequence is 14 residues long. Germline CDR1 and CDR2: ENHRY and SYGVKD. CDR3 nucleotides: TGTGCCATCAGTGAGTTACAGGGGGAAACTGAAGCTTTCTTT. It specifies CAISELQGETEAFF.

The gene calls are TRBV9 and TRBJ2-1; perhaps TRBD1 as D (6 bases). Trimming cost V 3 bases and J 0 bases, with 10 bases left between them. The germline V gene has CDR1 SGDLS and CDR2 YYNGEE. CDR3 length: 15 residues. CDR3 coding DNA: TGTGCCAGCAGCGCAGGGGTAAGCTCCTACAATGAGCAGTTCTTC. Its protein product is CASSAGVSSYNEQFF.

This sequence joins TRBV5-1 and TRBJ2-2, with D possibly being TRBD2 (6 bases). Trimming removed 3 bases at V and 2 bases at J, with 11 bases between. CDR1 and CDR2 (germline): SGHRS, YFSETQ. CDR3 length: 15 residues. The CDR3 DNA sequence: TGCGCCAGCAGCTCACTAGCAGCAAACACCGGGGAGCTGTTTTTT. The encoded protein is CASSSLAANTGELFF.

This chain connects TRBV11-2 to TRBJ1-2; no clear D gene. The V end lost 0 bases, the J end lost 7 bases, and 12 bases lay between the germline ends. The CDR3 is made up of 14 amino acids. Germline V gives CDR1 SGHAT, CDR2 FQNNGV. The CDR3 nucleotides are TGTGCCAGCAGCTTAGATCTTAATTCGGGTGGCTACACCTTC. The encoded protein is CASSLDLNSGGYTF. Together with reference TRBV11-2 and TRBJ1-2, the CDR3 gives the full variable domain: EAGVAQSPRYKIIEKRQSVAFWCNPISGHATLYWYQQILGQGPKLLIQFQNNGVVDDSQLPKDRFSAERLKGVDSTLKIQPAKLEDSAVYLCASSLDLNSGGYTFGSGTRLTVV.

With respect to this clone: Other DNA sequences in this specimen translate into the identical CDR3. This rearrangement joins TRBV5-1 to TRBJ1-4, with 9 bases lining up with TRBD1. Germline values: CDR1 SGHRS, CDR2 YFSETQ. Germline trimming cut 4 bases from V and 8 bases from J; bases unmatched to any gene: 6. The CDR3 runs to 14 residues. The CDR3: CASSPGTGNEKLFF. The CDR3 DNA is TGCGCCAGCAGCCCCGGGACAGGGAACGAAAAACTGTTTTTT.

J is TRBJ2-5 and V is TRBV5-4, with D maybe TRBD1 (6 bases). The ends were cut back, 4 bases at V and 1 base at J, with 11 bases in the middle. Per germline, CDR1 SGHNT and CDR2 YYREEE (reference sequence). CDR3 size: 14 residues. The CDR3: CASSIGQLQETQYF. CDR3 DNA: TGTGCCAGCAGCATTGGACAGCTCCAAGAGACCCAGTACTTC.